Listed below are T cell receptor beta chains from one sample, sequenced in a study of blood T cell repertoires in COVID-19. Generated by immunoSEQ multiplex PCR, the TCRdb table keeps only in-frame clones and is missing some. The data contain 20,000 to 30,000 clones, around 79% of them singletons. Sequenced sample: peripheral blood. Every receptor here comes from a man older than 75 with active or convalescent COVID-19. The conserved cysteine and the conserved F or W are not part of the CDR3 here. The order of the fields is V gene, CDR3 protein.

TRBV19	ASSYQVTGRNQPQH
TRBV6-4	ASSDSKQGPGNTIY
TRBV7-7	ASSLERSSTDTQY
TRBV7-2	ASSFIPPGEGNTDTQY
TRBV5-1	ASRAVPAGTEAF
TRBV3-1/TRBV3-2	ASSQETGGNYGYT
TRBV5-4	ASSTQGAKNSPLH
TRBV11-3	ASSPQGGKGTEAF
TRBV19	ASNLGPVANQPQH
TRBV11-2	ASSLGTSPYQETQY
TRBV12-3/TRBV12-4	ASSRQSPEAF
TRBV28	ASSLAGATYNEQF
TRBV20-1	SASGDEKLF
TRBV19	ASSILGLNYNEQF
TRBV2	ASGKGQGIYEQY
TRBV7-2	ASSFLLRGNKETQY
TRBV7-9	ASSNREHGYT
TRBV27	ASSLSGVAKNIQY
TRBV6-2/TRBV6-3	ASSGQGATDTQY
TRBV5-6	ASSLGSSGSLGKNIQY
TRBV5-1	ASHRQGALSGASTDTQY
TRBV3-1/TRBV3-2	ASSQVSLEETQY
TRBV6-2/TRBV6-3	ASSYPQGRGEYTEAF
TRBV20-1	SASQGQGDT
TRBV29-1	SVDSETYEQY
TRBV28	ASSRTGQGLTNEKLF
TRBV27	ASRLGGIRTDTQY
TRBV4-3	ASSLQNENGEQF